This TCR beta chain was documented in a study of identical twins. The study, taken as a whole, reports: Conclusions rested on cross-sectional statistics rather than following the same donors. Abundant cord blood beta clonotypes carried fewer insertions; memory repertoires showed none.

Germline CDR1 SGHAT, CDR2 FQDESV (reference sequence). V was pared by 5 bases and J by 0 bases, with 13 bases of the junction left unmatched. This CDR3 is built from 19 residues. This clonotype has at least ten counts. Its antigen is undetermined. MiXCR, applied by TCRdb to the 5' RACE reads, yields one record per CDR3 protein. Counted here are 250,000 to 300,000 distinct CDR3 sequences, roughly 10% occurring once; the ten biggest clones make up around 7.1%. These data were also reused for a study on yellow fever vaccine responses in identical twins.

This chain connects TRBV11-1 to TRBJ2-1; TRBD2 aligns across 10 bases. The material sequenced was CD8+ T cells sorted from blood. The receptor was isolated from a young woman in good health. The CDR3 protein is CASSQGFTSGIISYNEQFF. The CDR3 DNA follows: TGTGCCAGCAGCCAAGGGTTCACTAGCGGGATCATCTCCTACAATGAGCAGTTCTTC.